What follows is one T cell receptor beta chain and its context. Its cognate antigen is unknown. V shed 6 bases, J shed 4 bases, and the junction held 7 bases outside the gene matches. The CDR3 totals 15 residues. Germline V CDR1 and CDR2: LNHDA, SQIVND (reference sequence). Clones were read by immunoSEQ multiplex PCR, and TCRdb kept only the in-frame ones, dropping some. The top ten clones hold approximately 5% of a sample with about 140,000 clones, about nine tenths of them seen once. This sample stems from a study of Ad26.COV2.S vaccination and SARS-CoV-2 variants. Study-level results: Across vaccine and placebo recipients, the breadth of non-spike TCRs was similar.

This specimen was peripheral blood, taken after recovery from COVID-19. J is TRBJ1-5 and V is TRBV19; 9 bases match TRBD1. This TCR was recovered from a human donor who had recovered from COVID-19. The CDR3 DNA reads TGTGCCAGTAGCACAGGACAGGGGCCTAATCAGCCCCAGCATTTT. Its translation: CASSTGQGPNQPQHF.